The source of this T cell receptor (beta chain) is a study of T cells in Graves' hyperthyroidism and ophthalmopathy. Germline CDR1 reads DFQATT; CDR2 reads SNEGSKA (reference sequence). The V end was cut by 6 bases, the J end by 5 bases, with 7 bases between. The CDR3 spans 10 residues. It was RNA transcripts that yielded the amplified TCR beta CDR3 regions. An initial round of RT-PCR targeting the TCR CDR3 relied on the HTBI primer set. Each CDR3 protein is one row after TCRdb ran MiXCR on the multiplex PCR reads. Found here are about 570,000 distinct CDR3 sequences, around 46% of them singletons; the top ten hold around 20%.

This chain uses TRBV20-1 with TRBJ1-1; D unresolved. This receptor was obtained from an adult woman with Graves' disease, either hyperthyroidism or ophthalmopathy (not recorded which). The sequenced sample was peripheral blood or thyroid tissue (not recorded which). The CDR3 sequence: CSAGETEAFF. CDR3 DNA sequence: TGCAGTGCGGGCGAAACTGAAGCTTTCTTT.